A selection of T cell receptor beta chains follows, all from one sample in a study of T cell responses to AZD1222 COVID-19 vaccine. Sequencing was performed with immunoSEQ multiplex PCR; in TCRdb, only in-frame clones are kept and a portion is missing. The data contain over 150,000 clones, approximately 90% of them singletons. The specimen comprised peripheral blood, sampled on day 0 of AZD1222 vaccination. These receptors all come from an adult in good health. Each CDR3 is given with its conserved first and last residue. D genes are given only for firm matches. Rows may omit the clone size; those that give it use once, few, many or a size class.

j_call	v_call	clone_size	d_call	cdr3_nt	cdr3_aa
TRBJ2-1	TRBV5-4	.	TRBD1	TGTGCCAGCAGCCAGCGACAGGGGGCGGGGAACGAGCAGTTCTTC	CASSQRQGAGNEQFF
TRBJ1-1	TRBV7-2	few	.	TGTGCCAGCAGCTTGGACCAGGGGTACACTGAAGCTTTCTTT	CASSLDQGYTEAFF
TRBJ2-1	TRBV5-1	.	.	TGCGCCAGCAGCTTGGCTGGGGATGAGCAGTTCTTC	CASSLAGDEQFF
TRBJ1-5	TRBV4-1	.	.	TGCGCCAGCAGCCAAGATGGGGCAGGAGGGGGATATCAGCCCCAGCATTTT	CASSQDGAGGGYQPQHF
TRBJ1-2	TRBV30	.	TRBD1	TGTGCCTGGGGTCCCCTCCACAGGGGGCGCGGGTATGGCTACACCTTC	CAWGPLHRGRGYGYTF
TRBJ1-5	TRBV10-3	.	TRBD1	TGTGCCATCAGTGAGGGCCAGGGGGTTGGCAGCAATCAGCCCCAGCATTTT	CAISEGQGVGSNQPQHF
TRBJ2-1	TRBV11-3	.	TRBD2	TGTGCCAGCAGCTTCGGGGCGGGGGTGGAGAATGAGCAGTTCTTC	CASSFGAGVENEQFF
TRBJ1-2	TRBV18	.	TRBD1	TGTGCCAGCTCCCTCGACAGGGACAGCTATGGCTACACCTTC	CASSLDRDSYGYTF
TRBJ1-2	TRBV18	.	.	TGTGCCAGCTCACCACCGGAGGGCCATAACGAATTGGATGGCTACACCTTC	CASSPPEGHNELDGYTF
TRBJ1-2	TRBV6-5	.	TRBD1	TGTGCCAGCAGCGATTCGAGACAGGGGAACTATGGCTACACCTTC	CASSDSRQGNYGYTF
TRBJ2-1	TRBV4-2	.	.	TGTGCCAGCAGCCGCTTCGGGGAGCCCTACAATGAGCAGTTCTTC	CASSRFGEPYNEQFF
TRBJ1-1	TRBV9	.	.	TGTGCCAGCAGCCCCGGGAGGAACACTGAAGCTTTCTTT	CASSPGRNTEAFF
TRBJ2-2	TRBV19	.	.	TGTGCCAGTAGTATAGGAGGCGGGGAGCTGTTTTTT	CASSIGGGELFF
TRBJ2-7	TRBV10-3	.	TRBD2	TGTGCCATCAGTACCGGGACTAGGGGGTACGAGCAGTACTTC	CAISTGTRGYEQYF
TRBJ1-4	TRBV4-1	.	.	TGCGCCAGCAGCCAAGGGACAACAACTAATGAAAAACTGTTTTTT	CASSQGTTTNEKLFF
TRBJ2-1	TRBV11-2	.	.	TGTGCCAGCAGCCTCCCGAACAATGAGCAGTTCTTC	CASSLPNNEQFF
TRBJ1-2	TRBV7-2	.	.	TGTGCCAGCAGCTTGAGGGCCAGCCGTAATGGCTACACCTTC	CASSLRASRNGYTF
TRBJ2-2	TRBV10-1	once	.	TGCGCCAGCAGTGGCCCTCGGGGTAGATTCGGGGAGCTGTTTTTT	CASSGPRGRFGELFF
TRBJ2-5	TRBV5-4	.	TRBD1	TGTGCCAGCGGCGGACAGGGGGGCGGGGAGACCCAGTACTTC	CASGGQGGGETQYF
TRBJ2-4	TRBV6-5	.	.	TGTGCCAGCAGCTCCTGGGAGGCCAAAAACATTCAGTACTTC	CASSSWEAKNIQYF
TRBJ1-4	TRBV6-6	once	.	TGTGCCAGCAGCCATGGACTCTTCGCAACTAATGAAAAACTGTTTTTT	CASSHGLFATNEKLFF
TRBJ1-2	TRBV14	.	.	TGTGCCAGCAGCCGGACAGTGGACTATGGCTACACCTTC	CASSRTVDYGYTF
TRBJ2-5	TRBV7-2	.	TRBD2	TGTGCCAGCAGCTTAGTCCCTAGCGGCCAAGAGACCCAGTACTTC	CASSLVPSGQETQYF
TRBJ1-6	TRBV20-1	few	.	TGCAGTGCTAGTGGGACTCAAGGAGGGTGGGTACCCCTCCACTTT	CSASGTQGGWVPLHF
TRBJ1-6	TRBV11-2	.	.	TGTGCCAGCAGCTTAATCCGGGACATTAACCATTCACCCCTCCACTTT	CASSLIRDINHSPLHF
TRBJ1-1	TRBV7-3	.	.	TGTGCCAGCAGCTTAACGAGGCCGAGCATGAACACTGAAGCTTTCTTT	CASSLTRPSMNTEAFF
TRBJ1-3	TRBV7-2	.	TRBD1	TGTGCCAGCAGCTTCGGGGACAGGGGCAGTGGAAACACCATATATTTT	CASSFGDRGSGNTIYF
TRBJ1-1	TRBV2	.	TRBD1	TGTGCCAGCCTTCGGACAGGTTCGTTCCCCGAAGCTTTCTTT	CASLRTGSFPEAFF
TRBJ2-1	TRBV7-9	.	.	TGTGCCAGCAGCTCCGGGACCCAACGAAGGAATGAGCAGTTCTTC	CASSSGTQRRNEQFF
TRBJ2-7	TRBV18	.	TRBD1	TGTGCCAGCTCATCCGGACAGGGGATTTCCTACGAGCAGTACTTC	CASSSGQGISYEQYF
TRBJ2-7	TRBV6-9	.	TRBD1	TGTGCCAGCAGCATCGACCCACAGGGGGACCCCCACGAGCAGTACTTC	CASSIDPQGDPHEQYF
TRBJ1-1	TRBV9	.	.	TGTGCCAGCAGCGTAGGAGGACAGCTGAACACTGAAGCTTTCTTT	CASSVGGQLNTEAFF
TRBJ2-2	TRBV7-2	.	TRBD1	TGTGCCAGCAGCTTGGGACAGGGGACCGGGGAGCTGTTTTTT	CASSLGQGTGELFF
TRBJ2-3	TRBV14	once	.	TGTGCCAGCAGCCGCAACAGGGGCACAGATACGCAGTATTTT	CASSRNRGTDTQYF
TRBJ1-2	TRBV7-2	.	.	TGTGCCAGCAAAGGGGGGTCAGCTCTAAACTATGGCTACACCTTC	CASKGGSALNYGYTF
TRBJ1-2	TRBV4-3	.	.	TGCGCCAGCAGCCAAGTGGAGGGTATGGGCTACACCTTC	CASSQVEGMGYTF
TRBJ1-1	TRBV4-3	.	.	TGCGCCAGCAGCCAAGTGGAGAACACTGAAGCTTTCTTT	CASSQVENTEAFF
TRBJ2-1	TRBV18	.	.	TGTGCCAGCTCCCCCGGCTACAATGAGCAGTTCTTC	CASSPGYNEQFF
TRBJ2-1	TRBV5-1	few	TRBD2	TGCGCCAGCAGCTTTTATGGCGGGGGGACCTACAATGAGCAGTTCTTC	CASSFYGGGTYNEQFF
TRBJ2-3	TRBV29-1	once	.	TGCAGCGTTGTGGGGGTTCAGTCAGATACGCAGTATTTT	CSVVGVQSDTQYF
TRBJ2-5	TRBV13	.	.	TGTGCCAGCAGCCCCACCCCACCCGGGACTCCCCAAGAGACCCAGTACTTC	CASSPTPPGTPQETQYF
TRBJ2-1	TRBV29-1	.	.	TGCAGCGTTGTGGGACGGTGGAATGAGCAGTTCTTC	CSVVGRWNEQFF
TRBJ1-1	TRBV28	few	.	TGTGCCAGCAGCAAAAGGCAATTAGGGGGGGAAGCTTTCTTT	CASSKRQLGGEAFF
TRBJ2-2	TRBV7-3	.	TRBD2	TGTGCCAGCAGCTCGCCCGGGACTAGCGTGCCCGGGGAGCTGTTTTTT	CASSSPGTSVPGELFF
TRBJ2-3	TRBV6-2/TRBV6-3	.	.	TGTGCCAGCAGCCTCGACTCAGTGAGAGATACGCAGTATTTT	CASSLDSVRDTQYF
TRBJ2-5	TRBV12-3/TRBV12-4	.	.	TGTGCCAGCAGTTTACTAGGGGCGGAGACCCAGTACTTC	CASSLLGAETQYF
TRBJ2-7	TRBV19	.	TRBD2	TGTGCCAGTAGGGAGACTAGCGGGGGGGCCGCCGAGCAGTACTTC	CASRETSGGAAEQYF
TRBJ1-4	TRBV5-1	.	TRBD1	TGCGCCAGCAGCATAGGACAGGGAAAGAATGAAAAACTGTTTTTT	CASSIGQGKNEKLFF
TRBJ2-7	TRBV2	.	.	TGTGCCAGCAGGGTAGGGGAGCAGTACTTC	CASRVGEQYF
TRBJ2-3	TRBV19	.	TRBD2	TGTGCCCCAAACTCAAAGTGGGCTAGCGGGGGGGAAAAAGGCACAGATACGCAGTATTTT	CAPNSKWASGGEKGTDTQYF
TRBJ2-7	TRBV4-3	.	.	TGCGCCAGCAGCCAAGGGGGTAGCGGATACGAGCAGTACTTC	CASSQGGSGYEQYF
TRBJ2-2	TRBV7-9	.	.	TGTGCCAGCACCGAGGGATACACCGGGGAGCTGTTTTTT	CASTEGYTGELFF
TRBJ2-2	TRBV5-4	.	TRBD2	TGTGCCAGCAGCTTGGCGGATAGCGGGGGGGCCGGGGAGCTGTTTTTT	CASSLADSGGAGELFF
TRBJ2-7	TRBV18	once	.	TGTGCCAGCTCAGAAACAGGCGCCCAGTACTTC	CASSETGAQYF
TRBJ1-1	TRBV20-1	.	.	TGCAGTGCTAGTCAGCAGGGGATCAGGGCTGAAGCTTTCTTT	CSASQQGIRAEAFF
TRBJ1-3	TRBV5-1	.	.	TGCGCCAGCAGCTTCGGAAGTCTGAGCTCTGGAAACACCATATATTTT	CASSFGSLSSGNTIYF
TRBJ2-3	TRBV10-3	.	TRBD2	TGTGCCATCAGTGAGTCCGGACTAGCGGGGGGTAGCACAGATACGCAGTATTTT	CAISESGLAGGSTDTQYF